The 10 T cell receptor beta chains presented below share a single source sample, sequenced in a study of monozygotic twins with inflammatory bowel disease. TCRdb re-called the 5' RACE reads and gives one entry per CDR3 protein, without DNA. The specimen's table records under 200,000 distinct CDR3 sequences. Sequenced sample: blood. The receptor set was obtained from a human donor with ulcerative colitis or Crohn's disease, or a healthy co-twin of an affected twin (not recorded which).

CDR3 amino acids: CASSSGTGTYEQYF. V is TRBV3-1 and J is TRBJ2-7; TCRdb calls TRBD1, which cannot be checked without DNA. The CDR3 runs to 14 residues. Germline CDR1 LGHDT, CDR2 YNNKEL (reference sequence).

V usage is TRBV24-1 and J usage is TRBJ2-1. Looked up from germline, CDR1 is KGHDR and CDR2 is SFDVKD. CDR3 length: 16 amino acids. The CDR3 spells CATSDPTGGSYNEQFF.

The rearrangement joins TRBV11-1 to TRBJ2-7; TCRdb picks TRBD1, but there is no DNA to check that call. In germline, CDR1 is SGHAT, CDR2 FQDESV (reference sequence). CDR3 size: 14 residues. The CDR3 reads CASRMGQGFYEQYF.

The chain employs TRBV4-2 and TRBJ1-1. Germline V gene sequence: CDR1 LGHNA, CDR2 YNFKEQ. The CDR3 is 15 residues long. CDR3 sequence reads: CASSQEPTQNTEAFF.

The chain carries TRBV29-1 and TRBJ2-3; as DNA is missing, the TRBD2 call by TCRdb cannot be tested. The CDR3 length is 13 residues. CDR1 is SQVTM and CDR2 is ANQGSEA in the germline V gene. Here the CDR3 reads CSVPAGLTDTQYF.

CDR3 protein: CASSQDRETDTQYF. The chain has TRBV4-3 and TRBJ2-3; the TCRdb D gene call, TRBD1, has no DNA to confirm it. The CDR3 extends over 14 amino acids. Looked up from germline, CDR1 is LGHNA and CDR2 is YSLEER.

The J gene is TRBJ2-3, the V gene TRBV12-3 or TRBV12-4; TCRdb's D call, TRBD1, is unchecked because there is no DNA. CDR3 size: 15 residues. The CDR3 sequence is CASSIRDRGADTQYF.

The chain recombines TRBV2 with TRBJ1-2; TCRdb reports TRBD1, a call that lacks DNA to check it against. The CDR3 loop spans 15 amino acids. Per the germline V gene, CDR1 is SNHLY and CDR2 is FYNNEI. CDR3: CASRESRDPNYGYTF.

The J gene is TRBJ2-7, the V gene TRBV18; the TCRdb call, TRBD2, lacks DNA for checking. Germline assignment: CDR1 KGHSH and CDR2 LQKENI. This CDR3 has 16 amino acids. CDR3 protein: CASSPLASGIPYEQYF.

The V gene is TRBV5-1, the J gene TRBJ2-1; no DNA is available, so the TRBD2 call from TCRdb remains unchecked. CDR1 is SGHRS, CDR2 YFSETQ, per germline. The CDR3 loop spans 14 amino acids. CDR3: CASSLKLGSNEQFF.